This record looks at one T cell receptor (beta chain) sequence and its context. Antigen specificity is unknown. Germline V CDR1 and CDR2: SGHTA, FQGNSA. Trimming pared 3 bases from V and 0 bases from J, leaving 20 bases between. CDR3 length: 18 residues. The data stem from a study of identical twins. Study-wide results and limits: Compared with unrelated sharing, twin-shared out-of-frame alpha sequences had more low-probability sequences.

Using its own MiXCR run on the 5' RACE reads, TCRdb lists one record per CDR3 protein. The table includes roughly 480,000 distinct CDR3 sequences, roughly 26% detected once. Separately, the same data were catalogued under a study of T cells expressing NK-cell markers.

This rearrangement joins TRBV7-2 to TRBJ1-1, with D maybe TRBD1 (6 bases). The sequence came from a woman between 18 and 30 years old in good health. The sequenced material came from CD4+ T cells sorted from blood. In nucleotides, the CDR3 is TGTGCCAGCAGCTTGCGGGGGCTAACTAATTTCCTGAACACTGAAGCTTTCTTT. Its translation: CASSLRGLTNFLNTEAFF.